This TCR beta chain is drawn from a study of T cells after yellow fever vaccination. Study outcomes and limitations: Abundant clonotypes from the bulk population could get into FACS-sorted repertoires as contaminants.

MiXCR, run by TCRdb on the 5' RACE reads, gives a single entry per CDR3 protein. The data show a few hundred thousand distinct CDR3 sequences, around 4.1% seen once. The germline V and J ends were trimmed by 4 bases and 6 bases, with 15 bases remaining between them. The CDR3 totals 15 residues. The germline V gene has CDR1 SGHDN and CDR2 FVKESK. This clonotype has ten or more counts. The antigen is undetermined. This TCR was sampled from a man between 18 and 29 years old who received the YFV17D yellow fever vaccine. This specimen consisted of PBMCs, obtained 5 days after the yellow fever booster vaccination. The V gene is TRBV14, the J gene TRBJ2-2, with D possibly matching TRBD2 (6 bases). The CDR3 region is CASSPRTGVPGELFF. The CDR3 nucleotides are TGTGCCAGCAGCCCCCGTACGGGGGTACCCGGGGAGCTGTTTTTT.